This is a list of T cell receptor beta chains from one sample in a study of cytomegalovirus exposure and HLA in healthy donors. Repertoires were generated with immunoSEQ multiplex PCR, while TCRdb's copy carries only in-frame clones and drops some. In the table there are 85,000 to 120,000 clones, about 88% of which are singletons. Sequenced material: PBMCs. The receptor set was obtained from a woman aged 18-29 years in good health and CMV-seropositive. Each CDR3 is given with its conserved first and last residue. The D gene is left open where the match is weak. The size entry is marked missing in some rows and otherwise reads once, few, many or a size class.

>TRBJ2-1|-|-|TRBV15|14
CASKDTRSYNEQFF
TGTGCCTCTAAAGACACGCGCTCCTACAATGAGCAGTTCTTC
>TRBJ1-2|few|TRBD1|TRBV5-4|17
CASSRSRTGDFNYGYTF
TGTGCCAGCAGCCGCTCCCGGACAGGAGACTTTAACTATGGCTACACCTTC
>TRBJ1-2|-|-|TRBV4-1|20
CASSQVRVWSDRFTNYGYTF
TGCGCCAGCAGCCAAGTACGGGTTTGGAGCGACCGGTTTACGAACTATGGCTACACCTTC
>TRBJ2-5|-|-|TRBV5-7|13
CASSEGTQETQYF
TGTGCCAGCAGCGAAGGGACACAAGAGACCCAGTACTTC
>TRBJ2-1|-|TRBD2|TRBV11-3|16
CASSLDGTSGGFEQFF
TGTGCCAGCAGCTTAGACGGGACTAGCGGGGGGTTTGAGCAGTTCTTC
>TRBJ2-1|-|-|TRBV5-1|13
CASSEMTAPEQFF
TGCGCCAGCAGCGAGATGACAGCTCCTGAGCAGTTCTTC
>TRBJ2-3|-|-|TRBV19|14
CASSMDTSTDTQYF
TGTGCCAGTAGTATGGACACGAGCACAGATACGCAGTATTTT
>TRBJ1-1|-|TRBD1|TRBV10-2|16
CASRPQGSMGYTEAFF
TGCGCCAGCAGGCCACAGGGGTCTATGGGTTACACTGAAGCTTTCTTT
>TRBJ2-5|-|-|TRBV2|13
CASSEGGKATQYF
TGTGCCAGCAGTGAAGGGGGCAAGGCGACCCAGTACTTC
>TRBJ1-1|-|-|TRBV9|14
CASSVGGPSSEAFF
TGTGCCAGCAGCGTCGGGGGTCCATCATCTGAAGCTTTCTTT
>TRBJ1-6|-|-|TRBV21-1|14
CASSNGTPHSPLHF
TGTGCCAGCAGCAATGGGACTCCCCATTCACCCCTCCACTTT
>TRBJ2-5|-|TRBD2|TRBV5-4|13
CASSLAGGETQYF
TGTGCCAGCAGCTTGGCGGGGGGTGAGACCCAGTACTTC
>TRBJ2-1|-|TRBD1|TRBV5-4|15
CASSSPGQGWNEQFF
TGTGCCAGCAGCTCGCCGGGACAGGGTTGGAATGAGCAGTTCTTC
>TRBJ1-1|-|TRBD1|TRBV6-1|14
CASSEYLGQDEAFF
TGTGCCAGCAGTGAATACCTTGGACAGGATGAAGCTTTCTTT
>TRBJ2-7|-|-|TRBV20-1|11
CSATRGYEQYF
TGCAGTGCTACTCGGGGGTACGAGCAGTACTTC
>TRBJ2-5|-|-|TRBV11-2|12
CASSSPQETQYF
TGTGCCAGCAGCTCCCCTCAAGAGACCCAGTACTTC
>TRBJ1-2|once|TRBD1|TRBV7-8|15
CASSASDRGSYGYTF
TGTGCCAGCAGCGCATCGGACAGGGGAAGTTATGGCTACACCTTC
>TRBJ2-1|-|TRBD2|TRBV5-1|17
CASSKRTSGGAGNEQFF
TGCGCCAGCAGCAAGAGGACTAGCGGGGGGGCCGGAAATGAGCAGTTCTTC
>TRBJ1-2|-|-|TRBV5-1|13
CASSGQGSHGYTF
TGCGCCAGCAGCGGTCAGGGATCCCATGGCTACACCTTC
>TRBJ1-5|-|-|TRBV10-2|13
CASTLTGNQPQHF
TGCGCCAGCACCCTTACAGGGAATCAGCCCCAGCATTTT
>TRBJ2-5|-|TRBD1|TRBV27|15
CASSSGTGGVETQYF
TGTGCCAGCAGTTCGGGGACAGGGGGGGTGGAGACCCAGTACTTC
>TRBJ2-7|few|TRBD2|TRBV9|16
CASSVGLAGGRYEQYF
TGTGCCAGCAGCGTCGGCCTAGCGGGGGGTCGCTACGAGCAGTACTTC
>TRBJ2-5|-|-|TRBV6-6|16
CASNTEGPDVGETQYF
TGTGCCAGCAATACGGAGGGGCCCGACGTGGGGGAGACCCAGTACTTC
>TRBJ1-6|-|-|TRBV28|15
CASSPAGTRNSPLHF
TGTGCCAGCAGCCCCGCCGGGACACGGAATTCACCCCTCCACTTT
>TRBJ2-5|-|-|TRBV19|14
CASSTNRVGGTQYF
TGTGCCAGTAGTACCAACAGGGTAGGGGGAACCCAGTACTTC
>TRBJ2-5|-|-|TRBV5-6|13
CASSLGYQETQYF
TGTGCCAGCAGCCTCGGGTACCAAGAGACCCAGTACTTC
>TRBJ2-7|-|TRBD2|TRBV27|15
CASSLSVRGGPEQYF
TGTGCCAGCAGTTTATCGGTGCGGGGGGGCCCCGAGCAGTACTTC
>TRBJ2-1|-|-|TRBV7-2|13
CASSSSVAVEQFF
TGTGCCAGCAGCTCCAGTGTGGCGGTGGAGCAGTTCTTC
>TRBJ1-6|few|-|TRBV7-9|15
CASSSLGQYNSPLHF
TGTGCCAGCAGCTCCCTAGGACAGTATAATTCACCCCTCCACTTT
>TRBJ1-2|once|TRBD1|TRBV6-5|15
CASSYSRGTGNGYTF
TGTGCCAGCAGTTACTCGAGGGGGACAGGAAATGGCTACACCTTC
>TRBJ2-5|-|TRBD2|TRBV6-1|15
CASSGASGGSETQYF
TGTGCCAGCAGTGGGGCTAGCGGGGGTTCCGAGACCCAGTACTTC
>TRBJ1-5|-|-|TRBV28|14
CASSLGGNRPTQHF
TGTGCCAGCAGTTTAGGAGGGAACCGTCCGACCCAGCATTTT
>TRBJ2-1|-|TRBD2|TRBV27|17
CASSAPLLAGSYNEQFF
TGTGCCAGCAGTGCCCCGTTACTAGCGGGCTCCTACAATGAGCAGTTCTTC
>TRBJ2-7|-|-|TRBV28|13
CASSSGQSYEQYF
TGTGCCAGCAGTTCTGGACAGTCCTACGAGCAGTACTTC
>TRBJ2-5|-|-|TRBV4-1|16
CASSHPPDTSKMTQYF
TGCGCCAGCAGCCATCCCCCCGACACCTCCAAGATGACCCAGTACTTC
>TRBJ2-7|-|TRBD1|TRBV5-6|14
CASSFDRATYEQYF
TGTGCCAGCAGCTTCGACAGGGCCACCTACGAGCAGTACTTC
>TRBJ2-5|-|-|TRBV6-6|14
CASSYSRGQETQYF
TGTGCCAGCAGTTACTCTCGGGGACAAGAGACCCAGTACTTC
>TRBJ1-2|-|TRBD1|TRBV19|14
CASRIGWDSYGYTF
TGTGCCAGTAGAATCGGCTGGGACAGCTATGGCTACACCTTC
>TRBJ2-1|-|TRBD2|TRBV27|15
CASRRLAGRYNEQFF
TGTGCCAGCAGGAGACTAGCGGGGCGGTACAATGAGCAGTTCTTC